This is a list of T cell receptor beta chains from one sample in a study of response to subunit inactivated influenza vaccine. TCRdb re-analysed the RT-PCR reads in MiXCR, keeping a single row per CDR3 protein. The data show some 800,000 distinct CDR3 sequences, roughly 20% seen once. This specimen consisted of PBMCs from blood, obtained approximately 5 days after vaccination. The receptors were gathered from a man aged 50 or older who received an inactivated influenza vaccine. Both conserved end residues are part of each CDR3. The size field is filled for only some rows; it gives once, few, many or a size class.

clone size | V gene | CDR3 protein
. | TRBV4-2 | CASSQDLTVSNQPQHF
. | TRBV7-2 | CASSLGTSGTRAYEQYF
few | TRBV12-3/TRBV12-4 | CASSFGPEAFF
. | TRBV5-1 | CASSFLAGGNNEQFF
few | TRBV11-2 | CASSQGPTAEQYF
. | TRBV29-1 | CSVEDPGSNYGYTF
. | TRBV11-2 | CASSLTSSQNTGELFF
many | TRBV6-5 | CASSYFSGQGLRGGYTF
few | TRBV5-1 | CASSFLDGSDTQYF
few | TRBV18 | CASSPTNLLADTQYF
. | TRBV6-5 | CASSYRGPNTGELFF
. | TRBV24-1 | CATSEGTGIGQPQHF
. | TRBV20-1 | CSAREGAVNTEAFF
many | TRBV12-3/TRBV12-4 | CASSSGFGPYNEQFF
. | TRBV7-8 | CASSFEKTGLVFGEQYF
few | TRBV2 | CACRGLNTEAFF
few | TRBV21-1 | CASTKGARKETQYF
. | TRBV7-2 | CASSLQGQGAYEQFF
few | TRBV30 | CACTTGGDTQYF
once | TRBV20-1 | CSASSLAGAYEQYF
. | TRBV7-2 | CASSSNALQQETQYF
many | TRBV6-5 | CASSYLGSNQPQHF
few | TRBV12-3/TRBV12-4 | CASKASSDTQYF
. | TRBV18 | CASSPVHSAYYNEQFF
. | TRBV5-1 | CASSFQERNEQFF
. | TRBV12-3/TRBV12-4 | CASSLGQRTQYF
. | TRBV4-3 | CASSQELAGTGELFF
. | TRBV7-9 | CASSPRVGQQHNEQFF
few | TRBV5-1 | CASSSQPTYEQYF
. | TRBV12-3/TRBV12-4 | CASRPELDSYEQYF
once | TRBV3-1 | CASSQAGTSTYEQYF
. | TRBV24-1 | CATRGGSTDTQYF
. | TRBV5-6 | CASSLGRVGAEAFF
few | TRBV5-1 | CASYRWGATDTQYF
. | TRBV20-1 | CSAREDQSIQYF
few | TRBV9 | CASSPSRWGSRAFF
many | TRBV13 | CASSLEGDTEAFF
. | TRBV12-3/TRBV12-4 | CASSDDSRDIQYF
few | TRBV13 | CASSSRPPARDYEQYF
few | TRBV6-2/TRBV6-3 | CASSGGPRYTF
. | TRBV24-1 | CATSDRQGLVETQYF
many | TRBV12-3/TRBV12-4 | CASSQGWWVSTDTQYF
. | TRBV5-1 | CASSLEFGGRTEAFF
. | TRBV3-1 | CASTVGQGGSYEQYF